The 27 T cell receptor beta chains below come from one sample, sequenced in a study. TCRdb re-called the 5' RACE reads through MiXCR, storing one row per CDR3 protein. The profile shows 20,000 to 25,000 distinct CDR3 sequences, roughly 33% of them singletons. Sequencing used tumor-infiltrating naive CD4+ T cells sorted from the breast tumor. The subset: naive CD4+ T cells, CD4+CD45RA+CD25-. Receptors originate from a female donor with breast cancer.

Within the sample, this clonotype is medium-sized. J is TRBJ2-7 and V is TRBV5-4; 7 bases line up with TRBD1. Germline-derived CDR1 and CDR2 are SGHNT and YYREEE (reference sequence). The trim removed 4 bases at V and 2 bases at J, leaving 6 bases unmatched. CDR3 length: 14 residues. The CDR3 DNA reads TGTGCCAGCAGCCCCGGGACAGCCCCCTACGAGCAGTACTTC. Encoded protein: CASSPGTAPYEQYF. Complete variable domain (other parts from reference TRBV5-4 and TRBJ2-7): ETGVTQSPTHLIKTRGQQVTLRCSSQSGHNTVSWYQQALGQGPQFIFQYYREEENGRGNFPPRFSGLQFPNYSSELNVNALELDDSALYLCASSPGTAPYEQYFGPGTRLTVT.

Sample share makes this clonotype medium-sized. V and J are TRBV24-1 and TRBJ2-1, with D possibly called TRBD1 or TRBD2 (5 bases each). CDR3 size: 13 residues. The V end was cut by 5 bases, the J end by 8 bases, with 12 bases between. Germline V lookup: CDR1 KGHDR, CDR2 SFDVKD. Here the CDR3 reads CATSGDAADEQFF. The CDR3 DNA reads TGTGCCACCAGTGGGGACGCAGCGGATGAGCAGTTCTTC.

The chain couples TRBV7-9 to TRBJ1-1; unclear D gene. The CDR3 extends over 14 amino acids. CDR1 and CDR2 from the germline V gene are SEHNR and FQNEAQ (reference sequence). V was cut by 3 bases and J by 2 bases, with 10 bases left in between. CDR3 in amino acids: CASSFRARNTEAFF. The CDR3, as DNA: TGTGCCAGCAGCTTCCGGGCCCGAAACACTGAAGCTTTCTTT.

The chain joins TRBV20-1 to TRBJ1-2; D gene ambiguous. V dropped 3 bases and J dropped 7 bases, with 9 bases sitting between them. Germline CDR1 DFQATT, CDR2 SNEGSKA (reference sequence). The CDR3 length is 11 residues. The CDR3 sequence: CSASRFSGYTF. Here the CDR3 DNA reads TGCAGTGCTAGCCGGTTTTCTGGCTACACCTTC.

This clonotype was recorded many times. The V and J genes are TRBV3-1 and TRBJ2-5; TRBD1 is a possible D gene (5 bases). The V gene lost 2 bases and the J gene lost 0 bases, with 7 bases spanning the gap. CDR1 is LGHDT and CDR2 is YNNKEL in the germline V gene (reference sequence). The CDR3 sequence is 14 residues long. DNA for the CDR3: TGTGCCAGCAGCCAAAGGGGTTACCAAGAGACCCAGTACTTC. Translating gives CASSQRGYQETQYF.

The table lists this clonotype with many counts. The rearrangement links TRBV5-1 to TRBJ1-1; D is perhaps TRBD1 (5 bases). CDR1 and CDR2 from the germline V gene are SGHRS and YFSETQ. V lost 5 bases and J lost 1, with 15 bases in between. The length of the CDR3 is 15 residues. CDR3 in amino acids: CASRTPGTANTEAFF. The CDR3 DNA sequence: TGCGCCAGCAGGACCCCCGGGACGGCGAACACTGAAGCTTTCTTT.

This clonotype was observed a few times. DNA for the CDR3: TGTGCCAGCAGTTTTGGCCTAGAGACGCAGTATTTT. This gives the protein CASSFGLETQYF. The gene calls are TRBV12-3 or TRBV12-4 and TRBJ2-3; D not resolved. The CDR3 length is 12 residues. Between the trimmed V and J ends, which lost 3 bases and 9 bases, there was a span of 10 bases.

A note on this clonotype: Since no conserved phenylalanine or tryptophan closes the CDR3, a read error is the likely cause. The limits of the CDR3 on the DNA are not certain, so only TCRdb's listed CDR3 is given. The chain has TRBV9 and TRBJ1-5; the D call in the table, TRBD1, was not verified against the DNA. The CDR3 has 14 amino acids, counting both end residues. The germline CDR1 and CDR2 sequences are SGDLS and YYNGEE. The chain's CDR3 is CASSVGTDDRPQHL.

The CDR3 loop reads CASSEDAWSSSYNEQFF. The CDR3 DNA reads as TGTGCCAGCAGTGAAGATGCATGGTCTTCCTCCTACAATGAGCAGTTCTTC. The J gene is TRBJ2-1, the V gene TRBV6-1; D remains unclear. V was shortened by 1 base and J by 0 bases, with 13 bases between the two germline ends. Germline-derived CDR1 and CDR2 are MNHNS and SASEGT. This CDR3 has 17 residues.

In its sample, this clonotype is medium-sized. V is TRBV5-1 and J is TRBJ2-7; D is unresolved. Trimming took off 1 base at V and 3 bases at J, with 11 bases between the two ends. The CDR3 sequence is 14 residues long. Germline CDR1 SGHRS, CDR2 YFSETQ. DNA of the CDR3: TGCGCCAGCAGCTTGAAGGCAGGAGTCTACGAGCAGTACTTC. Amino acids: CASSLKAGVYEQYF.

The gene calls are TRBV5-1 and TRBJ1-3; D possibly corresponds to TRBD1 (6 bases). Trimming removed 3 bases at V and 4 bases at J, with 11 bases between. Germline V lookup: CDR1 SGHRS, CDR2 YFSETQ. The CDR3 contains 14 residues. The CDR3 DNA sequence: TGCGCCAGCAGCTACGGGACACCAGGAAACACCATATATTTT. Its protein product is CASSYGTPGNTIYF.

Concerning this clonotype itself: An end of the junction does not agree with germline; a read error may underlie this. This sequence joins TRBV10-1 and TRBJ2-1, with 8 bases matching TRBD1. The V gene's germline CDR1 is WNHNN and CDR2 SYGVQD (reference sequence). The CDR3 is 13 residues long. The CDR3 loop is CASRKTGDNEQLF. CDR3 in DNA: TGCGCCAGCAGAAAGACAGGGGACAATGAGCAGCTCTTC.

The chain recombines TRBV7-6 with TRBJ1-3, with D perhaps matching TRBD1 (5 bases). This CDR3 is 14 amino acids long. V lost 5 bases, J lost 4 bases, and 12 bases lay in between. CDR1 is SGHVS and CDR2 is FNYEAQ in the germline V gene. This CDR3 is CASSPDTGGNTIYF. The CDR3 DNA reads as TGTGCCAGCAGCCCGGACACAGGAGGAAACACCATATATTTT.

This clonotype was detected ten times or more. This rearrangement joins TRBV7-8 to TRBJ1-1; D remains unclear. Germline lookup yields CDR1 SGHVS and CDR2 FQNEAQ. V lost 2 bases, J lost 1 base, and 14 bases lay in between. The CDR3 runs 16 residues. DNA of the CDR3: TGTGCCAGCAGCTTAATCGAGGGAGGGAAGAACACTGAAGCTTTCTTT. Translating it yields CASSLIEGGKNTEAFF.

The chain uses TRBV11-2 and TRBJ1-2; weak D call: TRBD1 (5 bases). V lost 1 base and J lost 4, with 16 bases in between. The CDR3 sequence is 16 residues long. In germline, CDR1 is SGHAT, CDR2 FQNNGV. The CDR3 loop is CASSLGHRRLGYGYTF. The CDR3 DNA is TGTGCCAGCAGCTTAGGCCACAGGCGCCTTGGCTATGGCTACACCTTC.

In its sample, this clonotype is medium-sized. This rearrangement joins TRBV4-1 to TRBJ1-5, with a tentative D call TRBD1 (6 bases). Germline-derived CDR1 and CDR2 are MGHRA and YSYEKL. Trimming cost V 3 bases and J 5 bases, with 11 bases left between them. The CDR3 consists of 14 residues. CDR3 in DNA: TGCGCCAGCAGCCACCGGGGGGCGGATCAGCCCCAGCATTTT. Translated, it gives CASSHRGADQPQHF.

The chain links TRBV3-1 to TRBJ2-7; the D is unclear. CDR3 length equals 13 residues. Germline lookup yields CDR1 LGHDT and CDR2 YNNKEL (reference sequence). Trimming stripped 1 base from V and 3 bases from J, with 7 bases between. The CDR3 spells CASSQGQHYEQYF. DNA for the CDR3: TGTGCCAGCAGCCAAGGTCAACACTACGAGCAGTACTTC.

This clonotype was detected only a few times. The chain employs TRBV6-5 and TRBJ2-7; D remains ambiguous. Trimming stripped 2 bases from V and 5 bases from J, with 13 bases between. The CDR3 sequence is 14 residues long. Germline V gene sequence: CDR1 MNHEY, CDR2 SVGAGI. In DNA form, the CDR3 reads TGTGCCAGCAGTTACGCCGTAGGCCGGAACGAGCAGTACTTC. Translating it yields CASSYAVGRNEQYF.

As for this clonotype: Likely a read error: the CDR3 ends without its conserved phenylalanine or tryptophan. The CDR3: CASRGSNSGNTIYY. CDR3 nucleotides: TGTGCCAGCAGGGGGTCCAACTCTGGAAACACCATATATTAT. The rearrangement links TRBV6-5 to TRBJ1-3; D is ambiguous. Trimming removed 6 bases at V and 0 bases at J, with 9 bases between. The germline gives CDR1 MNHEY, CDR2 SVGAGI. The CDR3 spans 14 residues.

A word on this clonotype: A much larger clone sits a single nucleotide away, making a read error possible. V gene TRBV12-3 or TRBV12-4 combines with J gene TRBJ2-3, with 10 nucleotides matching TRBD2. The CDR3 loop spans 16 amino acids. Losses at the gene ends were 7 bases for V and 7 bases for J; bases not matched to a gene: 14. CDR3 bases: TGTGCCAGCACCATCCGTAGCGGGAGGTTCCCAAATACGCAGTATTTT. Translation: CASTIRSGRFPNTQYF.

This clonotype was detected many times. The chain employs TRBV20-1 and TRBJ2-1, with TRBD2 identical over 7 bases. This CDR3 has 16 amino acids. The V gene's germline CDR1 is DFQATT and CDR2 SNEGSKA (reference sequence). J lost 0 bases, V lost 4 bases, and 9 bases had no gene match. The CDR3 is CSANSGEGPSYNEQFF. The CDR3 coding sequence is TGCAGTGCTAATAGTGGGGAGGGGCCCTCCTACAATGAGCAGTTCTTC.

This clonotype is medium-sized by share. The chain couples TRBV12-5 to TRBJ2-5; TRBD1 agrees at 9 bases. Trimming took 3 bases from V and 5 from J; bases not matched to a gene: 10. CDR3 length equals 16 residues. Per germline, CDR1 LGHNT and CDR2 FRNRAP. CDR3 in DNA: TGTGCTAGTGGTTTTTCCACAGGGGGCCTCTTGGAGACCCAGTACTTC. This encodes CASGFSTGGLLETQYF.

The chain links TRBV12-3 or TRBV12-4 to TRBJ2-1; D possibly corresponds to TRBD2 (6 bases). Trimming removed 6 bases at V and 8 bases at J, with 14 bases between. This CDR3 comprises 13 residues. CDR3 sequence reads: CASSLEEGDEQFF. In DNA, the CDR3 is TGTGCCAGCAGCCTAGAGGAGGGCGATGAGCAGTTCTTC.

This clonotype rates as medium-sized. The chain recombines TRBV20-1 with TRBJ2-7; D remains unclear. Trimming cost V 1 base and J 0 bases, with 4 bases left between them. This CDR3 region has 12 residues. Per the germline V gene, CDR1 is DFQATT and CDR2 is SNEGSKA (reference sequence). The CDR3 DNA is TGCAGTGCTAGAGCAAACTCCTACGAGCAGTACTTC. It yields the protein CSARANSYEQYF.

A remark on this clonotype: This may arise from a read error, as a much more abundant clone is one base away. The CDR3 region is CASSSRGGELLF. DNA for the CDR3: TGTGCCAGCAGTTCGCGAGGCGGGGAGCTGCTTTTT. The J gene is TRBJ2-2, the V gene TRBV12-3 or TRBV12-4; TRBD2 might be the D (6 bases). This CDR3 spans 12 amino acids.

The gene calls are TRBV6-5 and TRBJ2-1; D call uncertain. V was pared by 6 bases and J by 4 bases, with 16 bases between. Germline loops: CDR1 MNHEY, CDR2 SVGAGI. This CDR3 region has 15 residues. CDR3 protein: CASRRSTQRYNEQFF. CDR3 coding DNA: TGTGCCAGCAGACGCTCGACCCAGCGATACAATGAGCAGTTCTTC.

This CDR3 is CASSESGLAGENEQYF. The CDR3 DNA sequence: TGCGCCAGCAGTGAGTCGGGACTAGCGGGAGAGAACGAGCAGTACTTC. The chain joins TRBV10-1 to TRBJ2-7; 14 bases match TRBD2. The germline CDR1 and CDR2 sequences are WNHNN and SYGVQD (reference sequence). V was pared by 0 bases and J by 5 bases, with 3 bases of the junction left unmatched. The CDR3 has 16 residues.